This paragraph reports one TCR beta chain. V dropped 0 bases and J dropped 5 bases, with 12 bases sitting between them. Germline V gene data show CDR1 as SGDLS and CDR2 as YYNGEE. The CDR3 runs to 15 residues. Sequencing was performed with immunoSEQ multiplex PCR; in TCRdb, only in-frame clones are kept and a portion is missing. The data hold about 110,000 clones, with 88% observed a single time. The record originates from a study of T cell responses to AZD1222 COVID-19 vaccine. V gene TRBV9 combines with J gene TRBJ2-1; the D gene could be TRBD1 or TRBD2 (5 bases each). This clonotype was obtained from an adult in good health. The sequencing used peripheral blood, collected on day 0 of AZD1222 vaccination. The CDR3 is CASSVGFRGDNEQFF. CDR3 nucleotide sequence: TGTGCCAGCAGCGTAGGGTTCCGGGGCGACAATGAGCAGTTCTTC.